The clone carrying this T cell receptor beta chain qualifies as medium-sized. Its specificity is not known. CDR3 length equals 15 residues. CDR1 is SGHVS, CDR2 FNYEAQ, per germline. V trimming: 5 bases; J trimming: 2 bases; junction bases outside the gene matches: 7. Every TCR cDNA molecule carried a tag that served as a unique molecular identifier. TCRdb fed the 5' RACE reads into MiXCR, producing one record per CDR3 protein. The repertoire holds 42,000 or so distinct CDR3 sequences, with roughly a tenth as singletons. This sample is drawn from a study of spatial heterogeneity in lung cancer. Indicated time point: blood at routine non-recurrence follow-up after resection. In each case, whole RNA from tumor, nontumor lung or frozen PBMC was sequenced unsorted. Study results and limitations: There were more appearances of ubiquitous expanded tumor TCRs in blood at resection than at follow-up.

The sequencing used PBMCs, collected at follow-up. This rearrangement joins TRBV7-6 to TRBJ2-5; 8 bases align to TRBD2. The sequence came from a female donor with early-stage non-small cell lung cancer. Here the CDR3 DNA reads TGTGCCAGCAGCCTTACCGGGACTAGACAAGAGACCCAGTACTTC. This encodes CASSLTGTRQETQYF.